This entry describes one T cell receptor (beta chain). These data are taken from a study of blood T cells in healthy people across ages. The CDR3 has 11 amino acids. The V gene lost 6 bases and the J gene lost 3 bases, with 9 bases spanning the gap. Per the germline V gene, CDR1 is SQVTM and CDR2 is ANQGSEA. Through a sample-barcoded 5' primer and a J-beta primer mix, a second PCR was run for about 7 to 12 cycles. Every molecule of cDNA carried a tag from a template-switch adaptor with 12 random nucleotides. In TCRdb, the 5' RACE reads were re-called with MiXCR into one record per CDR3 protein. The sample has around 1,800,000 distinct CDR3 sequences, around 40% seen once.

The chain joins TRBV29-1 to TRBJ2-7; possibly TRBD1 for D (6 bases). The source of this sequence is a human donor in good health. The specimen sequenced was blood. CDR3 nucleotides: TGCAGCGTGAAGGGGGACTACGAGCAGTACTTC. Protein: CSVKGDYEQYF.